Below, one T cell receptor (beta chain) is given with its context. No antigen is known for it. The source of the sample is a study of cytomegalovirus exposure and HLA in healthy donors. The study's findings and limits: That first-cohort TCR clusters tended to co-occur in the 95 to 150 validation repertoires was found in a later analysis. Under in vitro conditions, a few CMV-associated chains were confirmed as specific for CMV antigens. The authors listed 180 or so TCR beta chains as cytomegalovirus-associated.

The CDR3 is made up of 13 amino acids. Germline V gene sequence: CDR1 SEHNR, CDR2 FQNEAQ (reference sequence). Deletions cut 6 bases from V and 4 bases from J, with 12 bases between. Produced via immunoSEQ multiplex PCR; TCRdb's table is partial and in-frame only. The sample has 150,000 to 200,000 clones, around four fifths seen once. Sequencing was carried out using PBMCs. This TCR was recovered from a man aged 30-40 years in good health and CMV-seropositive. The J gene is TRBJ2-5, the V gene TRBV7-9; D is ambiguous. As DNA, the CDR3 is TGTGCCAGCAGTCCCCGAGGCCCAGAGACCCAGTACTTC. Protein product: CASSPRGPETQYF.